The clone carrying this T cell receptor (beta chain) was seen more than once but under ten times. Amplified TCR beta CDR3 regions came from RNA transcripts. With the HTBI primer set, the TCR CDR3 went through a first round of RT-PCR. TCRdb reprocessed the multiplex PCR reads via MiXCR and lists one record per CDR3 protein. The data contain 550,000 to 850,000 distinct CDR3 sequences, around 20% of them seen just once; the ten biggest clones take up 16%. CDR1 and CDR2 (germline): LNHNV, YYDKDF (reference sequence). V was trimmed by 1 base and J by 4 bases, leaving 13 bases between them. The CDR3 is made up of 15 amino acids. For the diagnoses, clinical symptoms, serum thyroxine and TRAb, thyroid ultrasound and orbital computed tomography were used. The sample is drawn from a study of T cells in Graves' hyperthyroidism and ophthalmopathy.

V gene TRBV15 combines with J gene TRBJ1-2; no reliable D call. The sequence was collected from a woman aged 45-65 years with Graves' hyperthyroidism that later progressed to Graves' ophthalmopathy. Sequenced sample: blood. The CDR3 protein is CATSRAADGAYGYTF. CDR3 coding DNA: TGTGCCACCAGCAGAGCTGCGGACGGTGCCTATGGCTACACCTTC.